The rows below give T cell receptor beta chains drawn from one sample of a study of T-cell memory formation after mild COVID-19. TCRdb recomputed calls from the 5' RACE reads with MiXCR, one row per CDR3 protein. There are roughly 190,000 distinct CDR3 sequences in the sample; 27% occur only once, and over 10% lies in the top ten. Sequenced material: PBMCs or a T cell subset sorted from them (not recorded which). The receptors stem from an adult woman who had mild COVID-19 (a few samples of this study predate the infection). Cell type and time point are not known. Each CDR3 is given with its conserved first and last residue. D genes are given only for firm matches. Clone size, where shown, is once, few, many, or a class for clones that have expanded.

>NA|TRBV3-1|TRBJ2-5|NA
CASSQASRSGTQYF
TGTGCCAGCAGCCAAGCTAGCAGGTCCGGGACCCAGTACTTC
>NA|TRBV6-1|TRBJ1-2|TRBD1
CASSDPGQGGYGYTF
TGTGCCAGCAGTGATCCGGGACAGGGTGGCTATGGCTACACCTTC
>many|TRBV10-3|TRBJ2-1|TRBD2
CAISGGLAGYNEQFF
TGTGCCATCAGTGGAGGACTAGCGGGGTACAATGAGCAGTTCTTC
>NA|TRBV15|TRBJ2-5|NA
CATSNLGSTQYF
TGTGCCACCAGCAATTTAGGATCGACCCAGTACTTC
>NA|TRBV9|TRBJ2-7|NA
CASSGEGGEQYF
TGTGCCAGCAGCGGAGAGGGAGGCGAGCAGTACTTC
>few|TRBV7-9|TRBJ2-2|NA
CASSLPENTGELFF
TGTGCCAGCAGCCTCCCAGAGAACACCGGGGAGCTGTTTTTT
>few|TRBV20-1|TRBJ2-3|TRBD1
CSASVLQGAFTDTQYF
TGCAGTGCTTCGGTTCTACAGGGGGCGTTCACAGATACGCAGTATTTT
>NA|TRBV20-1|TRBJ2-7|TRBD1
CSASRTGPYEQYF
TGCAGTGCTAGTCGGACAGGGCCCTACGAGCAGTACTTC
>few|TRBV2|TRBJ1-1|NA
CASIGAQEYTEAFF
TGTGCCAGCATCGGAGCACAGGAATACACTGAAGCTTTCTTT
>NA|TRBV18|TRBJ2-1|TRBD1
CASSLQTGGSYNEQFF
TGTGCCAGCTCACTTCAGACAGGGGGGTCCTACAATGAGCAGTTCTTC
>few|TRBV20-1|TRBJ1-4|TRBD1
CSASVAGQGGKGKLFF
TGCAGTGCTAGCGTAGCCGGACAGGGGGGGAAGGGAAAACTGTTTTTT
>NA|TRBV28|TRBJ2-7|NA
CASSSDWGGEQYF
TGTGCCAGCAGTTCCGACTGGGGTGGCGAGCAGTACTTC
>NA|TRBV7-9|TRBJ2-5|NA
CASSSGTVGGSGETQYF
TGTGCCAGCAGCTCCGGGACGGTCGGGGGCTCGGGAGAGACCCAGTACTTC
>many|TRBV5-1|TRBJ2-7|TRBD1
CASSVDREDGYEQYF
TGCGCCAGCAGCGTAGACAGGGAAGATGGCTACGAGCAGTACTTC
>NA|TRBV19|TRBJ2-7|NA
CASSISVSYEQYF
TGTGCCAGTAGTATTTCGGTCTCCTACGAGCAGTACTTC
>NA|TRBV12-3/TRBV12-4|TRBJ2-4|NA
CASSLLYGGLKNIQYF
TGTGCCAGCAGTTTATTATACGGGGGCCTCAAAAACATTCAGTACTTC
>many|TRBV29-1|TRBJ2-7|TRBD2
CSVGRGGPAGYEQYF
TGCAGCGTTGGGCGGGGGGGGCCGGCCGGCTACGAGCAGTACTTC
>NA|TRBV11-1|TRBJ2-5|TRBD2
CASSLALAPYQETQYF
TGTGCCAGCAGCTTAGCACTAGCGCCGTACCAAGAGACCCAGTACTTC
>NA|TRBV7-2|TRBJ2-1|NA
CASSLRGLTRANEQFF
TGTGCCAGCAGCTTAAGGGGCCTCACCAGGGCCAATGAGCAGTTCTTC
>NA|TRBV7-6|TRBJ2-5|NA
CASSPGVGGGEETQYF
TGTGCCAGCAGCCCGGGTGTGGGTGGGGGCGAAGAGACCCAGTACTTC
>NA|TRBV21-1|TRBJ2-1|NA
CASTADWEVYNEQFF
TGTGCCAGCACCGCGGACTGGGAGGTCTACAATGAGCAGTTCTTC
>NA|TRBV29-1|TRBJ2-1|NA
CSVDQVSYNEQFF
TGCAGCGTTGACCAGGTGTCCTACAATGAGCAGTTCTTC
>few|TRBV24-1|TRBJ2-1|TRBD2
CATYQPGGRSNEQFF
TGTGCCACCTATCAGCCGGGCGGGAGAAGCAATGAGCAGTTCTTC
>few|TRBV4-1|TRBJ2-3|NA
CASSHSGLRGATDTQYF
TGCGCCAGCAGCCATTCAGGACTTAGGGGAGCGACAGATACGCAGTATTTT
>NA|TRBV4-1|TRBJ2-4|TRBD1
CASSQARTGGLGLNIQYF
TGCGCCAGCAGCCAAGCGAGGACAGGGGGCCTGGGTTTAAACATTCAGTACTTC
>few|TRBV3-1|TRBJ2-2|TRBD1
CASRDRGSTGELFF
TGTGCCAGCAGGGACAGGGGTAGCACCGGGGAGCTGTTTTTT
>NA|TRBV15|TRBJ2-5|NA
CATSRGGGYQETQYF
TGTGCCACCAGCAGAGGAGGGGGGTACCAAGAGACCCAGTACTTC
>few|TRBV5-1|TRBJ2-7|NA
CASSLEFLETSSEQYF
TGCGCCAGCAGCTTGGAGTTCTTAGAAACTTCGTCCGAGCAGTACTTC
>NA|TRBV20-1|TRBJ2-1|TRBD2
CSARDKKREVAYNEQFF
TGCAGTGCTAGAGATAAGAAGCGGGAGGTCGCCTACAATGAGCAGTTCTTC
>many|TRBV6-1|TRBJ2-7|TRBD2
CASSEAGAGGFEQYF
TGTGCCAGCAGTGAAGCAGGAGCGGGAGGGTTCGAGCAGTACTTC
>NA|TRBV24-1|TRBJ1-5|NA
CATSQGGSNQPQHF
TGTGCCACCAGTCAGGGTGGAAGCAATCAGCCCCAGCATTTT
>NA|TRBV5-1|TRBJ2-5|TRBD2
CASSGIAGGPQETQYF
TGCGCCAGCAGCGGGATAGCGGGGGGCCCCCAAGAGACCCAGTACTTC
>NA|TRBV5-1|TRBJ2-2|NA
CASSSGWAGELFF
TGCGCCAGCAGCTCAGGGTGGGCCGGGGAGCTGTTTTTT
>NA|TRBV6-6|TRBJ2-2|NA
CASSTKAERDGELFF
TGTGCCAGCAGTACTAAAGCCGAACGGGACGGGGAGCTGTTTTTT
>NA|TRBV20-1|TRBJ1-2|TRBD1
CSARGGTGDGYTF
TGCAGTGCTAGAGGTGGGACAGGGGATGGCTACACCTTC
>NA|TRBV7-7|TRBJ2-2|TRBD2
CASSSRKWTSGGPETGELFF
TGTGCCAGCAGCTCTAGGAAATGGACTAGCGGGGGTCCTGAAACCGGGGAGCTGTTTTTT
>NA|TRBV7-2|TRBJ2-7|TRBD1
CASSFGDRGREQYF
TGTGCCAGCAGCTTTGGGGACAGGGGAAGAGAGCAGTACTTC